The 15 T cell receptor beta chains presented below share a single source sample, sequenced in a study of blood T cell repertoires in COVID-19. Sequenced by immunoSEQ multiplex PCR; TCRdb stores in-frame clones only, minus some. The table shows about 140,000 clones, with 65% to 90% occurring only once. Source material: peripheral blood. The source is a man in his fifties or sixties with active or convalescent COVID-19.

DNA of the CDR3: TGTGCCAGCAGGCGTCAGGGTTCGCAATCAAACTATGGCTACACCTTC. This translates into CASRRQGSQSNYGYTF. The chain joins TRBV5-4 to TRBJ1-2; D is possibly TRBD1 (5 bases). Trimming stripped 5 bases from V and 2 bases from J, with 19 bases between. The CDR3 contains 16 residues. Per the germline V gene, CDR1 is SGHNT and CDR2 is YYREEE (reference sequence).

This chain links TRBV7-8 with TRBJ2-7; D gene uncertain. Germline V gene data show CDR1 as SGHVS and CDR2 as FQNEAQ. This CDR3 contains 12 residues. Trimming removed 2 bases from V and 2 bases from J, with 4 bases in between. The CDR3 is CASSLNTYEQYF. CDR3 in DNA: TGTGCCAGCAGCTTAAATACCTACGAGCAGTACTTC.

J is TRBJ2-7 and V is TRBV6-2 or TRBV6-3, with 8 bases matching TRBD1. Per the germline V gene, CDR1 is MNHEY and CDR2 is SVGEGT. V lost 4 bases, J lost 6 bases, and 8 bases stayed unmatched. This CDR3 is 14 amino acids long. CDR3 nucleotides: TGTGCCAGCAGTTCTACAGGGGGGAGAGGCGAGCAGTACGTC. Its protein product is CASSSTGGRGEQYV.

This clone was found once. This sequence joins TRBV25-1 and TRBJ1-1; no reliable D call. The CDR3 covers 15 residues. Germline loops: CDR1 MGHDK, CDR2 SYGVNS. The ends were cut back, 0 bases at V and 0 bases at J, with 8 bases in the middle. The CDR3, as DNA: TGTGCCAGCAGTGAATACAGTGGTTTGAACACTGAAGCTTTCTTT. This sequence encodes CASSEYSGLNTEAFF.

The V and J genes are TRBV9 and TRBJ2-1; a possible D gene is TRBD2 (6 bases). Trimming took off 4 bases at V and 4 bases at J, with 21 bases between the two ends. Germline V gives CDR1 SGDLS, CDR2 YYNGEE. This CDR3 comprises 17 residues. As DNA, the CDR3 is TGTGCCAGCAGCTCCGGGGTGATGACAGCGGGTTACAATGAGCAGTTCTTC. Amino acid sequence: CASSSGVMTAGYNEQFF.

The rearrangement uses TRBV6-5 and TRBJ2-1; 11 bases line up with TRBD2. Germline V CDR1 and CDR2: MNHEY, SVGAGI. The CDR3 is 14 amino acids. V gave up 6 bases and J gave up 5 bases; unmatched junction bases: 3. The CDR3 protein is CASRTSGSNNEQFF. Here the CDR3 DNA reads TGTGCCAGCAGAACTAGCGGGAGCAACAATGAGCAGTTCTTC.

The rearrangement uses TRBV7-2 and TRBJ1-1; the D gene is possibly TRBD1 (5 bases). There are 12 residues in the CDR3. With 7 bases removed from V and 3 bases from J, the gap between germline ends came to 9 bases. Germline assignment: CDR1 SGHTA and CDR2 FQGNSA. The CDR3 region has the DNA TGTGCCAGCAACGGGGGATACACTGAAGCTTTCTTT. Its translation: CASNGGYTEAFF.

This chain links TRBV11-2 with TRBJ1-2; no definite D call. This CDR3 region has 14 residues. The V and J ends lost 2 bases and 0 bases respectively, with 7 bases between them. Germline V gives CDR1 SGHAT, CDR2 FQNNGV. CDR3 DNA: TGTGCCAGCAGCTTATTGGGAGCTAACTATGGCTACACCTTC. It yields the protein CASSLLGANYGYTF.

This chain links TRBV5-6 with TRBJ2-1; 7 bases agree with TRBD2. The V and J ends lost 6 bases and 7 bases, in that order; junction bases with no gene match: 16. Germline assignment: CDR1 SGHDT and CDR2 YYEEEE. The CDR3 consists of 16 residues. The CDR3 DNA is TGTGCCAGCACCCTCTACTTAGCGGGCGAGTGGAATGAGCAGTTCTTC. This sequence encodes CASTLYLAGEWNEQFF.

The V call is TRBV7-2, the J call TRBJ1-4; D gene unclear. The germline CDR1 and CDR2 sequences are SGHTA and FQGNSA. The ends were cut back, 1 base at V and 7 bases at J, with 13 bases in the middle. The CDR3 runs to 15 residues. This CDR3 is CASSLDQASGEKLFF. The CDR3 DNA follows: TGTGCCAGCAGCTTAGATCAGGCCTCTGGTGAAAAACTGTTTTTT. Using reference TRBV7-2 and TRBJ1-4 for the parts outside the CDR3, the full variable domain is GAGVSQSPSNKVTEKGKDVELRCDPISGHTALYWYRQSLGQGLEFLIYFQGNSAPDKSGLPSDRFSAERTGGSVSTLTIQRTQQEDSAVYLCASSLDQASGEKLFFGSGTQLSVL.

The CDR3 loop reads CASSQESLAESTDTQYF. The CDR3 DNA follows: TGCGCCAGCAGCCAAGAATCCCTAGCGGAGAGCACAGATACGCAGTATTTT. This chain uses TRBV4-3 with TRBJ2-3; 7 positions agree with TRBD2. The CDR3 totals 17 residues. Germline V gene data show CDR1 as LGHNA and CDR2 as YSLEER. Trimming took 0 bases from V and 0 from J; bases not matched to a gene: 6.

The genes are TRBV27 and TRBJ2-1; TRBD2 matches 9 bases. The CDR3 runs 15 residues. J was trimmed by 7 bases and V by 6 bases; bases with no gene match: 10. Germline values: CDR1 MNHEY, CDR2 SMNVEV (reference sequence). CDR3: CASRGRGGYLNEQFF. CDR3 sequence (DNA): TGTGCCAGCAGGGGGCGGGGGGGCTACCTTAATGAGCAGTTCTTC.

The chain couples TRBV30 to TRBJ1-1; 9 nucleotides align to TRBD1. This CDR3 has 13 residues. Unmatched junction bases numbered 5, after V lost 3 bases and J lost 6 bases. Germline lookup yields CDR1 GTSNPN and CDR2 SVGIG (reference sequence). This CDR3 reads CAWSQDRGSEAFF. For the CDR3, the DNA is TGTGCCTGGAGCCAGGACAGGGGCTCTGAAGCTTTCTTT. Using reference TRBV30 and TRBJ1-1 for the parts outside the CDR3, the full variable domain is SQTIHQWPATLVQPVGSPLSLECTVEGTSNPNLYWYRQAAGRGLQLLFYSVGIGQISSEVPQNLSASRPQDRQFILSSKKLLLSDSGFYLCAWSQDRGSEAFFGQGTRLTVV.

The table lists this clone with a count of one. The chain employs TRBV7-8 and TRBJ1-3; D ambiguous. The ends were cut back, 6 bases at V and 0 bases at J, with 15 bases in the middle. This CDR3 comprises 16 residues. CDR1 is SGHVS and CDR2 is FQNEAQ in the germline V gene. CDR3 in DNA: TGTGCCAGCAGTCTAGTGGCCCCCACCTCTGGAAACACCATATATTTT. It specifies CASSLVAPTSGNTIYF. The whole variable domain, filled in from reference TRBV7-8 and TRBJ1-3, reads GAGVSQSPRYKVAKRGQDVALRCDPISGHVSLFWYQQALGQGPEFLTYFQNEAQLDKSGLPSDRFFAERPEGSVSTLKIQRTQQEDSAVYLCASSLVAPTSGNTIYFGEGSWLTVV.

This chain links TRBV7-9 with TRBJ1-4; D gene ambiguous. This CDR3 contains 17 residues. The V end lost 2 bases, the J end lost 4 bases, and 17 bases lay between the germline ends. Per the germline V gene, CDR1 is SEHNR and CDR2 is FQNEAQ (reference sequence). The CDR3 coding sequence is TGTGCCAGCAGCTTAACTTCCGAGGGCACGTATAATGAAAAACTGTTTTTT. The encoded protein is CASSLTSEGTYNEKLFF.